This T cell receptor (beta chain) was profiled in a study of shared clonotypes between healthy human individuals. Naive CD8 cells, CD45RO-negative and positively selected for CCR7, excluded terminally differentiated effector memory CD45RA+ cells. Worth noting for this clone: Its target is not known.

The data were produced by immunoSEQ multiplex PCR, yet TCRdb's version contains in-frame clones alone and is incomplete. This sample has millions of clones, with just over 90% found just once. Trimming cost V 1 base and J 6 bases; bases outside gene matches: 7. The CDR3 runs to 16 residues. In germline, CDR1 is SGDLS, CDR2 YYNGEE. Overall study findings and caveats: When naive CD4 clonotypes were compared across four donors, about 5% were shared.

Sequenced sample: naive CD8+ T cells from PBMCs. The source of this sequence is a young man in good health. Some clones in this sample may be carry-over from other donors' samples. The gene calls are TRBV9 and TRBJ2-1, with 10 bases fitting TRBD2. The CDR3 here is CASSVSGRAWSNEQFF. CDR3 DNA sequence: TGTGCCAGCAGCGTAAGCGGGAGGGCCTGGTCCAATGAGCAGTTCTTC.